The 16 T cell receptor beta chains below come from one sample, sequenced in a study of blood T cell repertoires in COVID-19. Sequencing was performed with immunoSEQ multiplex PCR; in TCRdb, only in-frame clones are kept and a portion is missing. This table holds fewer than 350,000 clones, 87% found once. The source material was PBMCs or T cells enriched from blood (not recorded which). The receptors were gathered from a woman aged 40 to 49 who had recovered from COVID-19.

The V gene is TRBV18, the J gene TRBJ2-2; 8 nucleotides line up with TRBD1. CDR1 and CDR2 from the germline V gene are KGHSH and LQKENI. The CDR3 sequence is 16 residues long. Unmatched junction bases numbered 5, after V lost 5 bases and J lost 0 bases. CDR3 loop: CASSGQGSPNTGELFF. In DNA, the CDR3 is TGTGCCAGCTCAGGACAGGGTAGCCCGAACACCGGGGAGCTGTTTTTT.

This chain joins TRBV18 and TRBJ2-2; TRBD2 matches 14 bases. There are 17 residues in the CDR3. Germline V gene sequence: CDR1 KGHSH, CDR2 LQKENI. V lost 3 bases and J lost 3; bases outside the gene matches: 3. CDR3 sequence: CASSPRLAGGDTGELFF. In nucleotides, the CDR3 is TGTGCCAGCTCACCCCGACTAGCGGGAGGGGACACCGGGGAGCTGTTTTTT.

The CDR3 DNA is TGTGCCAGCAGCCTAACTAGCCCGACCGGGGAGCTGTTTTTT. Its translation is CASSLTSPTGELFF. The chain has TRBV5-5 and TRBJ2-2; D perhaps matches TRBD2 (6 bases). This CDR3 is 14 amino acids long. The ends were cut back, 4 bases at V and 5 bases at J, with 12 bases in the middle. The germline V gene has CDR1 SGHKS and CDR2 YYEKEE (reference sequence). The full variable domain, rest sourced from reference TRBV5-5 and TRBJ2-2, is DAGVTQSPTHLIKTRGQQVTLRCSPISGHKSVSWYQQVLGQGPQFIFQYYEKEERGRGNFPDRFSARQFPNYSSELNVNALLLGDSALYLCASSLTSPTGELFFGEGSRLTVL.

CDR3 amino acids: CASSFRPPRGEQFF. The CDR3 coding sequence is TGTGCCAGCAGTTTCCGACCCCCCCGGGGTGAGCAGTTCTTC. This chain joins TRBV28 and TRBJ2-1; maybe TRBD2 (5 bases). Trimming took 3 bases from V and 9 from J, leaving 15 bases between them. This CDR3 comprises 14 residues. CDR1 is MDHEN and CDR2 is SYDVKM in the germline V gene.

The chain employs TRBV12-5 and TRBJ2-1; TRBD2 matches 9 bases. The V segment lost 5 bases and the J segment 5 bases; nucleotides outside the gene matches: 4. The CDR3 runs 14 residues. Germline-derived CDR1 and CDR2 are LGHNT and FRNRAP. The CDR3: CASGRIAGDNEQFF. CDR3 bases: TGTGCTAGTGGTCGGATAGCGGGGGACAATGAGCAGTTCTTC. The whole variable domain, remainder taken from reference TRBV12-5 and TRBJ2-1, is DARVTQTPRHKVTEMGQEVTMRCQPILGHNTVFWYRQTMMQGLELLAYFRNRAPLDDSGMPKDRFSAEMPDATLATLKIQPSEPRDSAVYFCASGRIAGDNEQFFGPGTRLTVL.

The chain joins TRBV2 to TRBJ2-3; 7 bases agree with TRBD2. The CDR3 is 12 residues long. The germline V gene encodes CDR1 SNHLY and CDR2 FYNNEI. V was pared by 8 bases and J by 4 bases, with 3 bases of the junction left unmatched. CDR3 bases: TGTGCCAGCGGTGCGGGAGCAGATACGCAGTATTTT. The encoded protein is CASGAGADTQYF.

This chain joins TRBV7-3 and TRBJ2-1, with no clear D. V was shortened by 0 bases and J by 7 bases, with 7 bases between the two germline ends. Germline values: CDR1 SGHTA, CDR2 FQGTGA. The CDR3 is made up of 13 amino acids. The CDR3 coding sequence is TGTGCCAGCAGCTTAACAGAGGTGAATGAGCAGTTCTTC. Its protein product is CASSLTEVNEQFF.

This clone showed up just a few times. The chain carries TRBV5-1 and TRBJ2-7; D is unresolved. The germline V gene encodes CDR1 SGHRS and CDR2 YFSETQ. With 4 bases removed from V and 6 bases from J, the gap between germline ends came to 17 bases. CDR3 length equals 14 residues. The CDR3 sequence: CASSRQPEVGEQYF. CDR3 DNA: TGCGCCAGCAGCCGACAACCTGAAGTCGGCGAGCAGTACTTC.

This rearrangement joins TRBV7-9 to TRBJ2-5; no reliable D call. In germline, CDR1 is SEHNR, CDR2 FQNEAQ (reference sequence). V dropped 1 base and J dropped 5 bases, with 8 bases sitting between them. The CDR3 is made up of 13 amino acids. The CDR3 DNA is TGTGCCAGCAGCTTAGTTACCGGGGAGACCCAGTACTTC. Its translation: CASSLVTGETQYF.

Here the CDR3 reads CASRPATGGSSPLHF. CDR3 coding DNA: TGTGCCAGCAGACCAGCGACAGGTGGGAGTTCACCCCTCCACTTT. The rearrangement links TRBV7-2 to TRBJ1-6; possible D gene TRBD1, 6 bases. Deletions cut 6 bases from V and 9 bases from J, with 18 bases between. This CDR3 region has 15 residues. Germline V CDR1 and CDR2: SGHTA, FQGNSA.

This chain links TRBV28 with TRBJ1-1; 7 nucleotides align to TRBD1. V dropped 11 bases and J dropped 4; count of bases not matched to a gene: 10. This CDR3 region has 13 residues. Germline V gene data show CDR1 as MDHEN and CDR2 as SYDVKM. CDR3 loop: CALRDRVSTEAFF. The CDR3 DNA reads as TGTGCCCTGCGTGACAGGGTGAGCACTGAAGCTTTCTTT.

This sequence joins TRBV15 and TRBJ1-1; D remains ambiguous. Germline lookup yields CDR1 LNHNV and CDR2 YYDKDF (reference sequence). V was trimmed by 3 bases and J by 1 base, leaving 6 bases between them. The CDR3 covers 13 residues. The CDR3 here is CATSRTKNTEAFF. CDR3 sequence (DNA): TGTGCCACCAGCAGGACAAAGAACACTGAAGCTTTCTTT.

The genes are TRBV5-8 and TRBJ2-7, with TRBD2 matching 7 bases. The germline CDR1 and CDR2 sequences are SGHTS and YDEGEE. After removal of 0 bases from V and 2 bases from J, the junction contained 8 bases not matched to a gene. This CDR3 has 16 amino acids. For the CDR3, the DNA is TGTGCCAGCAGCTTGGTTTCGCCAGGGACTACCTACGAGCAGTACTTC. It codes for CASSLVSPGTTYEQYF. The full variable domain, its missing parts supplied by reference TRBV5-8 and TRBJ2-7, is EAGVTQSPTHLIKTRGQQATLRCSPISGHTSVYWYQQALGLGLQFLLWYDEGEERNRGNFPPRFSGRQFPNYSSELNVNALELEDSALYLCASSLVSPGTTYEQYFGPGTRLTVT.

The chain carries TRBV7-3 and TRBJ2-1, with TRBD2 identical over 12 bases. V lost 3 bases and J lost 7; bases outside the gene matches: 4. Germline values: CDR1 SGHTA, CDR2 FQGTGA. The CDR3 is made up of 15 amino acids. The CDR3: CASSFTSGRRNEQFF. CDR3 DNA sequence: TGTGCCAGCAGCTTCACTAGCGGGAGGAGGAATGAGCAGTTCTTC.

The chain uses TRBV7-9 and TRBJ2-1; perhaps TRBD2 as D (6 bases). The CDR3 runs to 14 residues. Germline-derived CDR1 and CDR2 are SEHNR and FQNEAQ (reference sequence). V was clipped by 3 bases and J by 6 bases, with 12 bases between them. CDR3 amino acids: CASSFRRAPNEQFF. In DNA form, the CDR3 reads TGTGCCAGCAGCTTCAGGAGGGCCCCCAATGAGCAGTTCTTC. Combining the CDR3 with reference TRBV7-9 and TRBJ2-1 gives the whole variable domain DTGVSQNPRHKITKRGQNVTFRCDPISEHNRLYWYRQTLGQGPEFLTYFQNEAQLEKSRLLSDRFSAERPKGSFSTLEIQRTEQGDSAMYLCASSFRRAPNEQFFGPGTRLTVL.

V usage is TRBV3-1 (or the pseudogene TRBV3-2) and J usage is TRBJ1-3, with D possibly being TRBD1 (6 bases). Germline-derived CDR1 and CDR2 are LGHDT and YNNKEL (reference sequence). This CDR3 is built from 15 residues. Deletions cut 0 bases from V and 4 bases from J, with 10 bases between. DNA for the CDR3: TGTGCCAGCAGCCAAGATTCAGGGGCCGGAAACACCATATATTTT. Amino acids: CASSQDSGAGNTIYF.